One sample yielded the 19 T cell receptor beta chains listed below, sequenced in a study of blood T cell repertoires in COVID-19. This table comes from immunoSEQ multiplex PCR, and its TCRdb copy is limited to in-frame clones, with some not included. The profile shows around 100,000 clones, more than 75% of them singletons. Material for sequencing was peripheral blood. These receptors originate from a human donor in a cohort sampled during active COVID-19.

In nucleotides, the CDR3 is TGTGCCATCAAGGGGGAGCTAGCGGGAGAACCCTACAATGAGCAGTTCTTC. Translating it yields CAIKGELAGEPYNEQFF. V is TRBV10-3 and J is TRBJ2-1; 10 bases are a match to TRBD2. The CDR3 runs to 17 residues. J lost 2 bases, V lost 7 bases, and 11 bases had no gene match. The germline CDR1 and CDR2 sequences are ENHRY and SYGVKD.

The chain links TRBV29-1 to TRBJ2-1, with 10 bases aligning to TRBD1. With V trimmed by 6 bases and J by 13 bases, 12 bases remained unmatched. CDR3 length: 13 residues. Germline CDR1 is SQVTM and CDR2 is ANQGSEA. CDR3 bases: TGCAGCGTGGCTGACAGGGGGCTCGGGAAACAGTTCTTC. It specifies CSVADRGLGKQFF.

The rearrangement joins TRBV29-1 to TRBJ1-1, with 11 bases fitting TRBD1. There are 12 residues in the CDR3. J gave up 5 bases and V 7 bases, and 3 bases lay outside the gene matches. Per the germline V gene, CDR1 is SQVTM and CDR2 is ANQGSEA. The CDR3 region is CSAGDRGTEAFF. In nucleotides, the CDR3 is TGCAGCGCCGGGGACAGGGGGACTGAAGCTTTCTTT. Based on the CDR3 plus reference TRBV29-1 and TRBJ1-1, the full variable domain is SAVISQKPSRDICQRGTSLTIQCQVDSQVTMMFWYRQQPGQSLTLIATANQGSEATYESGFVIDKFPISRPNLTFSTLTVSNMSPEDSSIYLCSAGDRGTEAFFGQGTRLTVV.

The V gene is TRBV5-1, the J gene TRBJ2-3; 7 bases match TRBD1. There are 16 residues in the CDR3. J lost 4 bases, V lost 4 bases, and 12 bases had no gene match. CDR1 is SGHRS and CDR2 is YFSETQ in the germline V gene. The CDR3 nucleotides read TGCGCCAGCAGCCTGACAGGGTTGGGATTCCCAGATACGCAGTATTTT. As protein: CASSLTGLGFPDTQYF.

The chain uses TRBV5-4 and TRBJ2-1; D call uncertain. The germline V gene encodes CDR1 SGHNT and CDR2 YYREEE (reference sequence). V lost 0 bases, J lost 3 bases, and 10 bases lay in between. The CDR3 contains 15 residues. The chain's CDR3 is CASSLDPELYNEQFF. For the CDR3, the DNA is TGTGCCAGCAGCTTGGACCCCGAACTCTACAATGAGCAGTTCTTC.

The genes are TRBV6-5 and TRBJ2-7, with a weak D call TRBD1 (5 bases). Germline CDR1 and CDR2: MNHEY and SVGAGI. Trimming pared 2 bases from V and 3 bases from J, leaving 17 bases between. The CDR3 totals 16 residues. CDR3 in amino acids: CASSYQGHVPNYEQYF. CDR3 DNA sequence: TGTGCCAGCAGTTACCAAGGACACGTACCGAACTACGAGCAGTACTTC.

The chain links TRBV6-6 to TRBJ2-6; D gene unclear. The germline V gene encodes CDR1 MNHNY and CDR2 SVGAGI (reference sequence). Trimming removed 7 bases from V and 0 bases from J, with 10 bases in between. This CDR3 contains 15 residues. CDR3 nucleotide sequence: TGTGCCAGCAACCCCGAGTACTCTGGGGCCAACGTCCTGACTTTC. It yields the protein CASNPEYSGANVLTF.

This clone was detected once. V and J are TRBV10-1 and TRBJ2-3; 9 nucleotides line up with TRBD1. V shed 2 bases, J shed 3 bases, and the junction held 3 bases outside the gene matches. Per germline, CDR1 WNHNN and CDR2 SYGVQD (reference sequence). The CDR3 contains 15 residues. The CDR3, as DNA: TGCGCCAGCAGTGAGCCGGGGACAGGGACAGATACGCAGTATTTT. Encoded protein: CASSEPGTGTDTQYF.

This clone showed up just a few times. CDR3 residues: CASSRTKHEQYF. CDR3 bases: TGCGCCAGCAGCCGGACTAAACACGAGCAGTACTTC. V and J are TRBV5-1 and TRBJ2-7, with a weak D call TRBD2 (6 bases). Trimming left V 4 bases short and J 5 bases short, with 10 bases between. The germline V gene encodes CDR1 SGHRS and CDR2 YFSETQ. This CDR3 has 12 amino acids.

The chain recombines TRBV6-5 with TRBJ2-5; 10 bases match TRBD2. V shed 4 bases and J 5 bases; nucleotides not matched to a gene: 10. The CDR3 sequence is 16 residues long. The germline V gene has CDR1 MNHEY and CDR2 SVGAGI. Written as DNA, the CDR3 is TGTGCCAGCAGTTTAACCCGGCTAGCGGGAGCGGAGACCCAGTACTTC. It specifies CASSLTRLAGAETQYF.

This clone occurred many times. The chain employs TRBV2 and TRBJ2-7, with D possibly matching TRBD1 (6 bases). Germline CDR1 is SNHLY and CDR2 is FYNNEI. Trimming took off 2 bases at V and 4 bases at J, with 15 bases between the two ends. The CDR3 contains 15 residues. The CDR3 DNA reads as TGTGCCAGCAGTGAATCGACAGGAAGATCTTACGAGCAGTACTTC. This codes for CASSESTGRSYEQYF.

V and J are TRBV5-1 and TRBJ2-5, with 9 bases fitting TRBD2. Looked up from germline, CDR1 is SGHRS and CDR2 is YFSETQ. The CDR3 extends over 16 amino acids. V was pared by 2 bases and J by 4 bases, with 9 bases of the junction left unmatched. This CDR3 is CASSLPAGGSAETQYF. CDR3 bases: TGCGCCAGCAGCTTACCAGCGGGGGGCTCAGCAGAGACCCAGTACTTC.

This clone was detected only once. The chain links TRBV7-2 to TRBJ2-5, with 9 bases fitting TRBD2. Germline CDR1 reads SGHTA; CDR2 reads FQGNSA. The junction had 12 bases not matched to a gene; V was cut back by 5 bases and J by 5 bases. The CDR3 consists of 16 residues. The CDR3 DNA reads as TGTGCCAGCAGCCCAAGCGGGGGGACCTTCCCGGAGACCCAGTACTTC. Its translation is CASSPSGGTFPETQYF.

The chain uses TRBV4-3 and TRBJ2-6; D is unclear. This CDR3 has 15 residues. Germline CDR1 reads LGHNA; CDR2 reads YSLEER. The V end lost 5 bases, the J end lost 0 bases, and 8 bases lay between the germline ends. CDR3 loop: CASSGSGSGANVLTF. Written as DNA, the CDR3 is TGCGCCAGCAGCGGTTCAGGCTCTGGGGCCAACGTCCTGACTTTC.

DNA for the CDR3: TGCGCCAGCAGCGACAGTTCCTACGAGCAGTACTTC. It specifies CASSDSSYEQYF. The rearrangement links TRBV10-2 to TRBJ2-7; possible D gene TRBD1, 5 bases. CDR3 length: 12 amino acids. Germline V gene data show CDR1 as WSHSY and CDR2 as SAAADI. Trimming removed 6 bases from V and 1 base from J, with 7 bases in between.

This clone has a count of ten or more. The chain joins TRBV28 to TRBJ1-4, with D possibly TRBD1 on 5 matching bases. Germline CDR1 and CDR2: MDHEN and SYDVKM. V was shortened by 2 bases and J by 7 bases, with 11 bases between the two germline ends. The CDR3 length is 14 residues. The CDR3 reads CASSLVGDGEKLFF. As DNA, the CDR3 is TGTGCCAGCAGTTTAGTAGGGGATGGTGAAAAACTGTTTTTT.

The J gene is TRBJ2-7, the V gene TRBV19; weak D call: TRBD2 (5 bases). Germline V gene sequence: CDR1 LNHDA, CDR2 SQIVND (reference sequence). CDR3 length equals 12 residues. Trimming shortened V by 6 bases and J by 5 bases, and 11 bases separated the two germline ends. CDR3 sequence: CASRGRGNEQYF. The CDR3, as DNA: TGTGCCAGTAGGGGTCGGGGAAACGAGCAGTACTTC.

The chain employs TRBV15 and TRBJ2-7; 7 positions match TRBD1. V lost 0 bases, J lost 2 bases, and 4 bases stayed unmatched. Germline CDR1 reads LNHNV; CDR2 reads YYDKDF (reference sequence). The length of the CDR3 is 15 residues. CDR3 coding DNA: TGTGCCACCAGCAGAGATCCCCAGGGGGCCTACGAGCAGTACTTC. Residues: CATSRDPQGAYEQYF.

This chain joins TRBV9 and TRBJ1-4; 8 bases map to TRBD1. The J segment lost 12 bases and the V segment lost 3 bases, leaving 4 bases of the junction unmatched. The CDR3 runs 12 residues. Germline CDR1 and CDR2: SGDLS and YYNGEE. The chain's CDR3 is CASSGRDRQLFF. The DNA of the CDR3 is TGTGCCAGCAGCGGCCGGGACAGGCAACTGTTTTTT.